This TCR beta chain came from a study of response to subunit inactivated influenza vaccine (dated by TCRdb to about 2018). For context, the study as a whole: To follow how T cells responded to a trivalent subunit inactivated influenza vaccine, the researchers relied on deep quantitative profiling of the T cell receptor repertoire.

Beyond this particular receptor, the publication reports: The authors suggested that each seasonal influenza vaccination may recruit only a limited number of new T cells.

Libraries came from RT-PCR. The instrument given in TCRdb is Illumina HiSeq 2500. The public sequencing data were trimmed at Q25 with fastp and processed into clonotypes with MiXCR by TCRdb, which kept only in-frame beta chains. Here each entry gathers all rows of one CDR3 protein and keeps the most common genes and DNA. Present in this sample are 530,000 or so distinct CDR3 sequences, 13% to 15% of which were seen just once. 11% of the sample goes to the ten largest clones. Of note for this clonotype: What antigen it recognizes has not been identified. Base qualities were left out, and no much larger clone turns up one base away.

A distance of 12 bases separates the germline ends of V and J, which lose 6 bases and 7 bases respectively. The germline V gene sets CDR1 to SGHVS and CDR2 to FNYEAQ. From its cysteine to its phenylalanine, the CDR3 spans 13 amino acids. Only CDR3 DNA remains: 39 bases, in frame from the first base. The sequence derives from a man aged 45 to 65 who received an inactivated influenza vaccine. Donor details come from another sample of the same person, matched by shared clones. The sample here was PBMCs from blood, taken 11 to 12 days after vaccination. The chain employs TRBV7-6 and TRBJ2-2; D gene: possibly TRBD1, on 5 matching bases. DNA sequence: TGTGCCAGCAGAGAAGGGGTGGGCGGGGAGCTGTTTTTT. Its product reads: CASREGVGGELFF. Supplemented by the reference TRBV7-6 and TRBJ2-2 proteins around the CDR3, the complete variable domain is GAGVSQSPRYKVTKRGQDVALRCDPISGHVSLYWYRQALGQGPEFLTYFNYEAQQDKSGLPNDRFSAERPEGSISTLTIQRTEQRDSAMYRCASREGVGGELFFGEGSRLTVL.